A selection of T cell receptor beta chains follows, all from one sample in a study of vaccination and CD4 T cells after COVID-19. These receptors are not linked to any known antigen. TCRdb called the PCR reads again in MiXCR, with one record for every CDR3 protein. The sample records approximately 22,000 distinct CDR3 sequences, roughly 45% being singletons. The sequencing used CD4+ T cells from blood, cultured in vitro, collected about 7 months after SARS-CoV-2 vaccination. These TCRs come from a human donor who had recovered from COVID-19. Each CDR3 is given with its conserved first and last residue. Fields, in order: clone size, D gene, J gene, V gene, CDR3 protein, CDR3 DNA. The D gene is left open where the match is weak. The size of a clone is reported for some rows only, either as once, few or many, or as a class for expanded clones.

NA,NA,TRBJ1-1,TRBV20-1,CSARQWKDTEAFF,TGCAGTGCCCGTCAATGGAAGGACACTGAAGCTTTCTTT
few,NA,TRBJ1-6,TRBV6-5,CASSYSYSSPLHF,TGTGCCAGCAGTTACTCCTACAGTTCACCCCTCCACTTT
few,TRBD1,TRBJ2-5,TRBV6-1,CASSQTGRETQYF,TGTGCCAGCAGTCAGACAGGGCGAGAGACCCAGTACTTC
few,NA,TRBJ2-1,TRBV24-1,CATSDAERASYNEQFF,TGTGCCACCAGTGATGCCGAGCGGGCGTCCTACAATGAGCAGTTCTTC
NA,TRBD1,TRBJ2-3,TRBV27,CASSTGQGSSTDTQYF,TGTGCCAGCAGTACGGGACAGGGCTCTAGCACAGATACGCAGTATTTT
NA,NA,TRBJ2-1,TRBV6-5,CASSSPWSGTYNEQFF,TGTGCCAGCAGTTCCCCCTGGAGCGGCACCTACAATGAGCAGTTCTTC
NA,TRBD1,TRBJ2-2,TRBV20-1,CSAQRQGSLTGELFF,TGCAGTGCACAGAGACAGGGGTCCCTCACCGGGGAGCTGTTTTTT
few,NA,TRBJ2-5,TRBV7-6,CASSLLGSKTQYF,TGTGCCAGCAGCTTACTCGGTTCAAAGACCCAGTACTTC
few,NA,TRBJ2-1,TRBV15,CATSREGYAGFDEQFF,TGTGCCACCAGCAGAGAGGGGTATGCGGGTTTCGATGAGCAGTTCTTC
NA,TRBD1,TRBJ2-7,TRBV29-1,CSTAGGTGPDEQYF,TGCAGCACCGCCGGGGGGACAGGGCCCGACGAGCAGTACTTC
NA,NA,TRBJ2-7,TRBV25-1,CASSGSTGSYEQYF,TGTGCCAGCAGTGGTTCGACAGGCTCCTACGAGCAGTACTTC
few,NA,TRBJ2-7,TRBV27,CASSLGVRYEQYF,TGTGCCAGCAGTTTGGGGGTCCGCTACGAGCAGTACTTC
NA,TRBD1,TRBJ1-2,TRBV10-3,CAIQPGQGNYGYTF,TGTGCCATCCAACCGGGACAGGGCAACTATGGCTACACCTTC
NA,NA,TRBJ1-1,TRBV7-6,CASSLSVKTEAFF,TGTGCCAGCAGCTTATCCGTGAAGACTGAAGCTTTCTTT
NA,TRBD2,TRBJ2-7,TRBV10-3,CAISESGLAGYEQYF,TGTGCCATCAGTGAGTCGGGACTAGCGGGGTACGAGCAGTACTTC
NA,NA,TRBJ2-3,TRBV6-1,CASSGLASTDTQYF,TGTGCCAGCAGTGGGCTAGCTAGCACAGATACGCAGTATTTT
few,TRBD2,TRBJ2-7,TRBV6-1,CASSGRTSGRIYEQYF,TGTGCCAGCAGTGGACGGACTAGCGGGAGAATATACGAGCAGTACTTC
NA,TRBD1,TRBJ2-7,TRBV20-1,CSALPGQSSYEQYF,TGCAGTGCCTTACCGGGACAGAGCTCCTACGAGCAGTACTTC
NA,NA,TRBJ1-5,TRBV7-8,CASSQNSNQPQHF,TGTGCCAGCAGCCAAAACAGCAATCAGCCCCAGCATTTT
NA,NA,TRBJ2-2,TRBV6-2/TRBV6-3,CASSYRDTGELFF,TGTGCCAGCAGTTACAGGGACACCGGGGAGCTGTTTTTT
NA,TRBD2,TRBJ2-7,TRBV7-9,CASSRLAGDDEQYF,TGTGCCAGCAGCCGACTAGCGGGAGACGACGAGCAGTACTTC
few,NA,TRBJ1-2,TRBV25-1,CASSGGPGRSYTF,TGTGCCAGCAGTGGAGGACCGGGCAGGAGCTACACCTTC
few,NA,TRBJ2-1,TRBV7-9,CASSRLQEFDEQFF,TGTGCCAGCAGCCGTCTTCAGGAGTTCGATGAGCAGTTCTTC
few,TRBD2,TRBJ2-1,TRBV11-3,CASSLLAGAKNEQFF,TGTGCCAGCAGCCTCCTAGCGGGAGCGAAGAATGAGCAGTTCTTC
few,NA,TRBJ2-7,TRBV20-1,CSARDQGKFWTSSYEQYF,TGCAGTGCTAGAGATCAAGGGAAATTTTGGACGAGCTCCTACGAGCAGTACTTC
NA,TRBD2,TRBJ2-1,TRBV7-9,CASSSWTSGLYNEQFF,TGTGCCAGCAGCTCATGGACTAGCGGACTCTACAATGAGCAGTTCTTC
NA,NA,TRBJ2-1,TRBV7-9,CASSLATTGGYNEQFF,TGTGCCAGCAGCTTAGCGACTACTGGGGGCTACAATGAGCAGTTCTTC
few,TRBD1,TRBJ2-1,TRBV10-3,CAISESGTDKQFF,TGTGCCATCAGTGAATCAGGGACAGATAAGCAGTTCTTC
once,TRBD2,TRBJ2-7,TRBV6-2/TRBV6-3,CASSIQSGLAGEYEQYF,TGTGCCAGCAGCATACAGTCGGGACTAGCGGGGGAGTACGAGCAGTACTTC
few,NA,TRBJ1-5,TRBV6-1,CASSGRYQPQHF,TGTGCCAGCAGCGGACGGTATCAGCCCCAGCATTTT
NA,NA,TRBJ2-1,TRBV19,CASSTRTREQFF,TGTGCCAGTAGTACCCGGACCCGAGAGCAGTTCTTC